A single sample gave rise to the 25 T cell receptor beta chains below, sequenced in a study of CD8 T cells in Susac syndrome. Random hexamers were used to reverse transcribe the RNA input (about 0.45 to 1 ug). MiXCR, applied by TCRdb to the immunoSEQ multiplex PCR reads, yields one record per CDR3 protein. The sample consists of 84,000 or so distinct CDR3 sequences, nearly 95% of them appearing once. Sequences were obtained from CD8+ T cells from PBMCs. The origin of the receptors is a human donor with Susac syndrome.

This clonotype was observed a single time. J is TRBJ1-6 and V is TRBV18, with D uncertain. Germline assignment: CDR1 KGHSH and CDR2 LQKENI. The V end lost 4 bases, the J end lost 8 bases, and 9 bases lay between the germline ends. The CDR3 spans 13 residues. This CDR3 reads CASSLDQYSPLHF. The CDR3 DNA reads TGTGCCAGCTCACTGGACCAATATTCACCCCTCCACTTT.

The chain couples TRBV19 to TRBJ2-1; 9 nucleotides agree with TRBD1. V was clipped by 5 bases and J by 9 bases; unmatched bases: 2. Looked up from germline, CDR1 is LNHDA and CDR2 is SQIVND (reference sequence). This CDR3 has 12 amino acids. The CDR3 is CASSGDRVEQFF. For the CDR3, the DNA is TGTGCCAGTAGTGGGGACAGGGTTGAGCAGTTCTTC. Combining the CDR3 with reference TRBV19 and TRBJ2-1 gives the whole variable domain DGGITQSPKYLFRKEGQNVTLSCEQNLNHDAMYWYRQDPGQGLRLIYYSQIVNDFQKGDIAEGYSVSREKKESFPLTVTSAQKNPTAFYLCASSGDRVEQFFGPGTRLTVL.

The chain has TRBV4-3 and TRBJ2-7; D is possibly TRBD1 (6 bases). Trimming took 1 base from V and 6 from J, leaving 16 bases between them. From germline, CDR1 is LGHNA and CDR2 YSLEER. The CDR3 has 15 amino acids. CDR3 in DNA: TGCGCCAGCAGCCAAGTCTTGGGGGCTGGGGCCGAGCAGTACTTC. Amino acid sequence: CASSQVLGAGAEQYF.

The chain recombines TRBV7-9 with TRBJ1-5, with D uncertain. V was pared by 3 bases and J by 3 bases, with 6 bases between. The CDR3 sequence is 13 residues long. The germline gives CDR1 SEHNR, CDR2 FQNEAQ (reference sequence). As DNA, the CDR3 is TGTGCCAGCAGCTTTATGGACAATCAGCCCCAGCATTTT. It specifies CASSFMDNQPQHF. Using reference TRBV7-9 and TRBJ1-5 for the parts outside the CDR3, the full variable domain is DTGVSQNPRHKITKRGQNVTFRCDPISEHNRLYWYRQTLGQGPEFLTYFQNEAQLEKSRLLSDRFSAERPKGSFSTLEIQRTEQGDSAMYLCASSFMDNQPQHFGDGTRLSIL.

The rearrangement links TRBV9 to TRBJ2-1; TRBD2 matches at 8 bases. The length of the CDR3 is 16 residues. Trimming removed 0 bases from V and 7 bases from J; junction bases left unmatched: 9. Germline lookup yields CDR1 SGDLS and CDR2 YYNGEE. Here the CDR3 DNA reads TGTGCCAGCAGCGTAGTGTTAGCGGGGCTTCAAAATGAGCAGTTCTTC. This gives the protein CASSVVLAGLQNEQFF. Complete variable domain (other parts from reference TRBV9 and TRBJ2-1): DSGVTQTPKHLITATGQRVTLRCSPRSGDLSVYWYQQSLDQGLQFLIQYYNGEERAKGNILERFSAQQFPDLHSELNLSSLELGDSALYFCASSVVLAGLQNEQFFGPGTRLTVL.

The chain has TRBV6-1 and TRBJ2-7; D is perhaps TRBD2 (6 bases). This CDR3 is 16 amino acids long. Per germline, CDR1 MNHNS and CDR2 SASEGT. Deletions cut 6 bases from V and 2 bases from J, with 20 bases between. CDR3 sequence (DNA): TGTGCCAGCAGCGGTAGGACCGGGACTGTTGCCTACGAGCAGTACTTC. Its protein product is CASSGRTGTVAYEQYF.

The chain recombines TRBV7-8 with TRBJ1-2; D call uncertain. Trimming cost V 5 bases and J 6 bases, with 16 bases left between them. This CDR3 region has 14 residues. Germline V gives CDR1 SGHVS, CDR2 FQNEAQ. The CDR3 sequence: CASSPGKNGDGYTF. As DNA, the CDR3 is TGTGCCAGCAGCCCCGGGAAGAATGGGGATGGCTACACCTTC.

The J gene is TRBJ2-5, the V gene TRBV7-9; D gene ambiguous. This CDR3 is built from 14 residues. V lost 3 bases to trimming and J lost 5 bases, with 13 bases between them. Germline V gives CDR1 SEHNR, CDR2 FQNEAQ (reference sequence). CDR3 sequence: CASSFGGNRETQYF. The CDR3 nucleotides read TGTGCCAGCAGCTTCGGTGGCAATCGCGAGACCCAGTACTTC.

This chain joins TRBV7-4 and TRBJ2-1; 8 positions match TRBD2. CDR1 is SGHVT, CDR2 SQSDAQ, per germline. There are 14 residues in the CDR3. V gave up 10 bases and J gave up 6 bases; unmatched junction bases: 11. As DNA, the CDR3 is TGTGCCAAAAACGAGGAGCTAGCGGGCAATGAGCAGTTCTTC. As protein: CAKNEELAGNEQFF.

This chain joins TRBV5-1 and TRBJ2-1; no definite D call. Germline V gene sequence: CDR1 SGHRS, CDR2 YFSETQ. This CDR3 has 14 amino acids. The ends were cut back, 0 bases at V and 4 bases at J, with 8 bases in the middle. CDR3 protein: CASSLEQQYNEQFF. DNA for the CDR3: TGCGCCAGCAGCTTGGAACAGCAATACAATGAGCAGTTCTTC.

This chain joins TRBV5-4 and TRBJ2-1; the D call may be TRBD1 or TRBD2 (6 bases each). Trimming cost V 0 bases and J 7 bases, with 23 bases left between them. The germline gives CDR1 SGHNT, CDR2 YYREEE (reference sequence). The CDR3 covers 18 residues. The CDR3 bases are TGTGCCAGCAGCTTGGGCATCGCAGGGGAGGAACGTTGGAATGAGCAGTTCTTC. It translates to CASSLGIAGEERWNEQFF.

The chain joins TRBV19 to TRBJ1-4; a weak D match, TRBD1 (5 bases). V was trimmed by 3 bases and J by 5 bases, leaving 19 bases between them. This CDR3 is 17 amino acids long. Per the germline V gene, CDR1 is LNHDA and CDR2 is SQIVND (reference sequence). The CDR3: CASSISKWAGRNEKLFF. The CDR3, as DNA: TGTGCCAGTAGTATCTCCAAATGGGCAGGGAGGAATGAAAAACTGTTTTTT.

The chain recombines TRBV6-6 with TRBJ2-3; D not certain. The V end was cut by 0 bases, the J end by 0 bases, with 4 bases between. Germline V gives CDR1 MNHNY, CDR2 SVGAGI (reference sequence). The CDR3 is 14 residues long. The CDR3 protein is CASSYSTSTDTQYF. DNA for the CDR3: TGTGCCAGCAGTTACTCGACTAGCACAGATACGCAGTATTTT.

The chain combines TRBV24-1 with TRBJ2-7; D ambiguous. Per the germline V gene, CDR1 is KGHDR and CDR2 is SFDVKD. CDR3 length: 12 residues. V gave up 1 base and J gave up 5 bases, with 5 bases separating them. In nucleotides, the CDR3 is TGTGCCACCAGTGATTTAGTAGACGAGCAGTACTTC. This sequence encodes CATSDLVDEQYF.

This rearrangement joins TRBV7-8 to TRBJ2-1; 7 bases line up with TRBD2. The ends lost 5 bases at V and 8 bases at J; junction bases unmatched: 9. The CDR3 runs to 14 residues. CDR1 is SGHVS, CDR2 FQNEAQ, per germline. CDR3: CASSTRGTIDEQFF. The CDR3 bases are TGTGCCAGCAGCACAAGAGGGACTATCGATGAGCAGTTCTTC. Filled out from reference TRBV7-8 and TRBJ2-1, the complete variable domain reads GAGVSQSPRYKVAKRGQDVALRCDPISGHVSLFWYQQALGQGPEFLTYFQNEAQLDKSGLPSDRFFAERPEGSVSTLKIQRTQQEDSAVYLCASSTRGTIDEQFFGPGTRLTVL.

V gene TRBV28 combines with J gene TRBJ1-5; tentative D call: TRBD1 (5 bases). Germline CDR1 MDHEN, CDR2 SYDVKM. CDR3 length equals 15 residues. The V gene lost 5 bases and the J gene lost 1 base, with 12 bases spanning the gap. The CDR3 DNA sequence: TGTGCCAGCAGTGCCGCGGGGCCGAGCAATCAGCCCCAGCATTTT. Protein product: CASSAAGPSNQPQHF.

The chain uses TRBV19 and TRBJ2-5, with TRBD2 matching 11 bases. After removal of 6 bases from V and 2 bases from J, the junction contained 5 bases not matched to a gene. Germline V gene data show CDR1 as LNHDA and CDR2 as SQIVND (reference sequence). The CDR3 has 15 amino acids. The CDR3 spells CASSPWTSGQETQYF. For the CDR3, the DNA is TGTGCCAGTAGCCCATGGACTAGCGGGCAAGAGACCCAGTACTTC. Full variable domain (outside the CDR3, taken from reference TRBV19 and TRBJ2-5): DGGITQSPKYLFRKEGQNVTLSCEQNLNHDAMYWYRQDPGQGLRLIYYSQIVNDFQKGDIAEGYSVSREKKESFPLTVTSAQKNPTAFYLCASSPWTSGQETQYFGPGTRLLVL.

V usage is TRBV21-1 and J usage is TRBJ2-1; the table's D gene call, TRBD2, was not cross checked with the DNA. TRBV21-1 is an annotated pseudogene. The CDR3 runs 19 residues. The CDR3 nucleotides are TGTGCCAGCAGCAAAGGTCGTGGCCGGGAGGGCCGGACCTACAATGAGCAGTTCTTC. Translating gives CASSKGRGREGRTYNEQFF.

This chain uses TRBV29-1 with TRBJ2-1; D not certain. The germline gives CDR1 SQVTM, CDR2 ANQGSEA. V dropped 3 bases and J dropped 9 bases, with 12 bases sitting between them. The length of the CDR3 is 12 residues. The chain's CDR3 is CSVDDGSGEQFF. CDR3 DNA: TGCAGCGTTGATGATGGTTCGGGTGAGCAGTTCTTC.

This sequence joins TRBV7-2 and TRBJ1-2; no definite D call. Germline values: CDR1 SGHTA, CDR2 FQGNSA. This CDR3 has 11 amino acids. The ends were cut back, 1 base at V and 7 bases at J, with 4 bases in the middle. The CDR3, as DNA: TGTGCCAGCAGCTTAGGAGGTGGCTACACCTTC. Translated, it gives CASSLGGGYTF.

The chain carries TRBV27 and TRBJ2-7; D assignment may be TRBD1 or TRBD2 (5 bases each). V lost 0 bases, J lost 2 bases, and 14 bases lay in between. This CDR3 has 16 amino acids. Per germline, CDR1 MNHEY and CDR2 SMNVEV (reference sequence). CDR3: CASSLSLGDRAYEQYF. CDR3 nucleotide sequence: TGTGCCAGCAGTTTATCCCTCGGGGACCGCGCCTACGAGCAGTACTTC.

This chain joins TRBV20-1 and TRBJ2-7, with D uncertain. The CDR3 runs to 10 residues. V lost 3 bases and J lost 4, with 4 bases in between. CDR1 and CDR2 (germline): DFQATT, SNEGSKA (reference sequence). CDR3 coding DNA: TGCAGTGCTAGGCTTTACGAGCAGTACTTC. It is translated as CSARLYEQYF.

The chain carries TRBV28 and TRBJ2-3; 9 nucleotides align to TRBD1. Per germline, CDR1 MDHEN and CDR2 SYDVKM. V gave up 4 bases and J gave up 7 bases; unmatched junction bases: 9. The CDR3 is 15 residues long. For the CDR3, the DNA is TGTGCCAGCAGTTGGGGGGGGACAGGGACCTATACGCAGTATTTT. Its translation: CASSWGGTGTYTQYF.

The rearrangement joins TRBV4-2 to TRBJ2-7; 8 nucleotides align to TRBD2. Losses at the gene ends were 6 bases for V and 12 bases for J; bases not matched to a gene: 13. The CDR3 is 13 amino acids. Germline CDR1 LGHNA, CDR2 YNFKEQ. The CDR3, as DNA: TGTGCCAGCAGACCCGGGGATAGCGGGACTCGGTACTTC. This codes for CASRPGDSGTRYF.

The chain recombines TRBV7-2 with TRBJ2-1, with 7 bases fitting TRBD2. This CDR3 region has 13 residues. V was pared by 5 bases and J by 10 bases, with 8 bases of the junction left unmatched. Germline V gene lookup returns CDR1 SGHTA and CDR2 FQGNSA. Here the CDR3 reads CASSLGGRREQFF. In nucleotides, the CDR3 is TGTGCCAGCAGCCTGGGGGGGAGGAGGGAGCAGTTCTTC.